This T cell receptor beta chain was sequenced in a study of T cell responses to AZD1222 COVID-19 vaccine. CDR3 length: 14 residues. Germline CDR1 SGHNT, CDR2 YENEEA. Trimming cost V 5 bases and J 5 bases, with 16 bases left between them. Some clones are missing from TCRdb's copy, which holds only in-frame ones; the method was immunoSEQ multiplex PCR. The data show 100,000 to 150,000 clones, roughly 85% seen once. A word on this clone: Its antigen is as yet unknown.

General observations from the study: At baseline, just a handful of AZD1222 recipients tested seropositive. Nearly half of spike-specific TCRs reportedly target variant regions that are unmutated in the B.1.351 and B.1.1.7 variants.

This chain uses TRBV11-3 with TRBJ2-7; TRBD2 might be the D (6 bases). The material was peripheral blood, obtained on day 0 of AZD1222 vaccination. This sequence originates from an adult in good health. CDR3 region: CASSPDGGIHEQYF. The DNA for the CDR3 is TGTGCCAGCAGCCCGGACGGAGGGATACACGAGCAGTACTTC. The complete variable domain, with remaining parts taken from reference TRBV11-3 and TRBJ2-7, reads EAGVVQSPRYKIIEKKQPVAFWCNPISGHNTLYWYLQNLGQGPELLIRYENEEAVDDSQLPKDRFSAERLKGVDSTLKIQPAELGDSAVYLCASSPDGGIHEQYFGPGTRLTVT.